Following are 14 T cell receptor beta chains from one sample sequenced in a study of blood T cell repertoires in COVID-19. Here immunoSEQ multiplex PCR was the method, and the copy in TCRdb shows in-frame clones only, minus some. Of roughly 73,000 clones in the sample, 90% were seen once. The sequencing input was peripheral blood. The receptors derive from a man between 50 and 59 years old with acute or convalescent COVID-19.

This clone was recorded a few times. The chain is built from TRBV19 and TRBJ2-3; D might be TRBD2 (6 bases). The CDR3 totals 17 residues. The ends were cut back, 4 bases at V and 3 bases at J, with 20 bases in the middle. From germline, CDR1 is LNHDA and CDR2 SQIVND (reference sequence). The CDR3 reads CASSTHGRGGSTDTQYF. For the CDR3, the DNA is TGTGCCAGTAGTACCCACGGGCGAGGAGGGAGTACAGATACGCAGTATTTT.

The V call is TRBV5-1, the J call TRBJ2-5; 10 bases are a match to TRBD2. V was clipped by 5 bases and J by 3 bases; unmatched bases: 4. CDR1 is SGHRS and CDR2 is YFSETQ in the germline V gene. The CDR3 extends over 14 amino acids. Written as DNA, the CDR3 is TGCGCCAGCAGAGCGGGAGGGCAGGAAGAGACCCAGTACTTC. It is translated as CASRAGGQEETQYF.

The chain recombines TRBV5-1 with TRBJ2-7, with 9 positions matching TRBD1. CDR3 length: 17 residues. Trimming took 4 bases from V and 5 from J; bases not matched to a gene: 16. Germline-derived CDR1 and CDR2 are SGHRS and YFSETQ. Written as DNA, the CDR3 is TGCGCCAGCAGCAACCGGAAAACCGGGACAGGGCTGAACGAGCAGTACTTC. Translating gives CASSNRKTGTGLNEQYF.

This clone showed up just once. V usage is TRBV3-1 (or the pseudogene TRBV3-2) and J usage is TRBJ2-3, with D perhaps matching TRBD2 (5 bases). The V end lost 3 bases, the J end lost 4 bases, and 14 bases lay between the germline ends. CDR1 is LGHDT, CDR2 YNNKEL, per germline (reference sequence). CDR3 size: 15 residues. CDR3 region: CASSHKHPEADTQYF. Written as DNA, the CDR3 is TGTGCCAGCAGCCATAAGCACCCGGAGGCAGATACGCAGTATTTT.

V usage is TRBV4-2 and J usage is TRBJ2-3; possibly TRBD1 for D (6 bases). In germline, CDR1 is LGHNA, CDR2 YNFKEQ. Trimming left V 0 bases short and J 4 bases short, with 8 bases between. CDR3 length equals 14 residues. CDR3 protein: CASSQDTGPDTQYF. The DNA of the CDR3 is TGTGCCAGCAGCCAAGATACAGGGCCAGATACGCAGTATTTT.

J is TRBJ2-5 and V is TRBV7-6; 12 bases are shared with TRBD1. The CDR3 loop spans 18 amino acids. V lost 1 base, J lost 5 bases, and 11 bases stayed unmatched. Looked up from germline, CDR1 is SGHVS and CDR2 is FNYEAQ. The DNA of the CDR3 is TGTGCCAGCAGCTTAGAGGTGTGGGACAGGGGGCGCGGGGAGACCCAGTACTTC. Amino acids: CASSLEVWDRGRGETQYF.

The chain is built from TRBV25-1 and TRBJ2-5; D gene uncertain. V was clipped by 0 bases and J by 7 bases, with 15 bases between them. From germline, CDR1 is MGHDK and CDR2 SYGVNS. The CDR3 has 15 residues. CDR3 bases: TGTGCCAGCAGTGAATATCAGGCAGGCCAGGTGACCCAGTACTTC. The encoded protein is CASSEYQAGQVTQYF.

This clone was detected once. V is TRBV7-2 and J is TRBJ2-7; the D gene is possibly TRBD2 (6 bases). This CDR3 is built from 13 residues. Germline V gives CDR1 SGHTA, CDR2 FQGNSA. V was clipped by 2 bases and J by 4 bases, with 9 bases between them. As DNA, the CDR3 is TGTGCCAGCAGCTTACGGGAGTTTTACGAGCAGTACTTC. This encodes CASSLREFYEQYF. Using reference TRBV7-2 and TRBJ2-7 for the parts outside the CDR3, the full variable domain is GAGVSQSPSNKVTEKGKDVELRCDPISGHTALYWYRQSLGQGLEFLIYFQGNSAPDKSGLPSDRFSAERTGGSVSTLTIQRTQQEDSAVYLCASSLREFYEQYFGPGTRLTVT.

This clone has more than one count but fewer than ten. The chain couples TRBV7-2 to TRBJ2-2, with D perhaps matching TRBD2 (5 bases). Germline-derived CDR1 and CDR2 are SGHTA and FQGNSA. Trimming took off 0 bases at V and 2 bases at J, with 10 bases between the two ends. The CDR3 contains 16 residues. The CDR3 region is CASSLAPGLNTGELFF. CDR3 sequence (DNA): TGTGCCAGCAGCTTAGCCCCCGGACTCAACACCGGGGAGCTGTTTTTT.

This clone was seen just once. The chain couples TRBV7-2 to TRBJ2-1; D call uncertain. Germline V gives CDR1 SGHTA, CDR2 FQGNSA. With 0 bases removed from V and 0 bases from J, the gap between germline ends came to 3 bases. This CDR3 has 14 residues. DNA of the CDR3: TGTGCCAGCAGCTTAGCCGGCTCCTACAATGAGCAGTTCTTC. Protein product: CASSLAGSYNEQFF.

This chain links TRBV6-5 with TRBJ1-1; TRBD1 might be the D (6 bases). Trimming pared 4 bases from V and 0 bases from J, leaving 9 bases between. This CDR3 comprises 14 residues. CDR1 is MNHEY and CDR2 is SVGAGI in the germline V gene. This chain's CDR3 is CASSSDRLNTEAFF. CDR3 sequence (DNA): TGTGCCAGCAGTTCGGACAGATTGAACACTGAAGCTTTCTTT.

The chain is built from TRBV7-9 and TRBJ2-1; D gene unclear. The germline CDR1 and CDR2 sequences are SEHNR and FQNEAQ (reference sequence). Trimming took 1 base from V and 6 from J, leaving 19 bases between them. This CDR3 is built from 17 residues. The CDR3 DNA follows: TGTGCCAGCAGCTTAGTAGGCCACCATCGGGTGAGCAATGAGCAGTTCTTC. Amino acids: CASSLVGHHRVSNEQFF.

The chain is built from TRBV6-5 and TRBJ2-1; no firm D call. The CDR3 contains 14 residues. Germline V gene sequence: CDR1 MNHEY, CDR2 SVGAGI. V gave up 10 bases and J gave up 5 bases, with 18 bases separating them. The CDR3 protein is CATSLGLRDNEQFF. The CDR3 bases are TGTGCCACCTCCTTGGGTCTTCGGGACAATGAGCAGTTCTTC.

The chain has TRBV4-1 and TRBJ2-1; D is uncertain. The V end lost 4 bases, the J end lost 0 bases, and 13 bases lay between the germline ends. Per germline, CDR1 MGHRA and CDR2 YSYEKL. The CDR3 contains 16 residues. CDR3 DNA: TGCGCCAGCAGCCCCTACGCTAGGAACTCCTACAATGAGCAGTTCTTC. Translating it yields CASSPYARNSYNEQFF.